This T cell receptor (beta chain) was obtained from a study of T cells in Graves' hyperthyroidism and ophthalmopathy. Study-wide context: Peripheral blood was secured at the point of initial diagnosis, before any treatment. Findings and limits, study-wide: Researchers report that a 13 V-J model separated ophthalmopathy from stable hyperthyroidism.

The CDR3 is made up of 14 amino acids. The V gene's germline CDR1 is DFQATT and CDR2 SNEGSKA (reference sequence). V lost 3 bases to trimming and J lost 0 bases; unmatched junction nucleotides: 3. The table lists this clonotype with a few counts. The antigen remains undetermined. Amplification of TCR beta CDR3 regions used RNA as the template. When the TCR CDR3 underwent first-round RT-PCR, the HTBI primer set was used. TCRdb re-derived calls from the multiplex PCR reads in MiXCR, one entry per CDR3 protein. The profile shows some 490,000 distinct CDR3 sequences, 20% to 25% of them singletons. Sequencing was carried out using blood. The source of this sequence is a woman aged 70-85 years with Graves' ophthalmopathy. This rearrangement joins TRBV20-1 to TRBJ2-7, with 9 bases aligning to TRBD1. CDR3 nucleotides: TGCAGTGCTAGGACAGGGGGGAACTCCTACGAGCAGTACTTC. This codes for CSARTGGNSYEQYF.